This T cell receptor beta chain was retrieved from a study of blood T cell repertoires in COVID-19 (dated by TCRdb to the early 2020s). Study-level background: Samples from collaborators originated in the United States, Italy and Spain and spanned both the acute and convalescent phases of COVID-19. The material from the prospective study consisted of cDNA or gDNA derived from T cells, B-cell-depleted T cells, or PBMCs. The dataset comprised deeply sampled blood TCRbeta repertoires from subjects exposed to, actively infected with, or recovered from COVID-19. A freely available public database, intended as a resource for researchers studying the immune response to SARS-CoV-2, is where the repertoires were released. Samples were obtained from the ongoing ImmuneRACE study (first 160 participants) and from about 1,300 subjects provided by 6 global collaborators. Nearly every sample came with metadata listing a de-identified subject ID, COVID-19 status, age in years and sex. HLA class I and class II types, where available, came from metadata supplied by the sample provider rather than from assay-based typing.

Findings and caveats that apply to the study as a whole: The quantity of clinical and demographic metadata differed by source and by participant and was supplied without curation.

The immunoSEQ Assay, a bias-controlled multiplex PCR, was used to amplify TCRbeta CDR3 regions from genomic DNA. Per the source publication's procedure: The number of nucleated cells in each sample was estimated by amplification of reference gene primers within the assay. To quantify the absolute abundance of each unique TCRbeta CDR3 rearrangement, sequence reads were collapsed and filtered. Productive Simpson clonality was computed per sample as the square root of Simpson's diversity index over productive rearrangements. TCRdb holds this immuneACCESS table with in-frame rearrangements only. Some clones are missing; in checked studies, unresolved V genes explain under half, and the rest has no known cause. V, J and clone size are those of that table, while D and trimming were read from the DNA. In all, the sample holds some 200,000 clones, and roughly 84% of those were seen once. 2% to 2.5% of the sample is in the top ten clones.

To note about this clone: Which antigen it targets is not known. The input lacks base qualities; no much larger clone sits a single base away.

The collaborating institutions used their own protocols to collect whole blood in K2EDTA tubes. For TCRbeta analysis, collaborators shipped samples as frozen whole blood, isolated PBMCs, or DNA extracted from either of those sample types. V is pruned by 6 bases and J by 7 bases, leaving 8 bases of the junction without a gene match. Inclusive of the bounding cysteine and phenylalanine, the CDR3 is 15 residues long. The only DNA kept is the CDR3, 45 bases in frame from the first base. CDR1 and CDR2 (LGHDT, YNNKEL) derive from the germline V gene (reference sequence). The TCR originated in a woman aged 55-75 years with acute or convalescent COVID-19. Sequencing was performed on peripheral blood. Rearrangement joined TRBV3-1 (or the pseudogene TRBV3-2) to TRBJ2-2; TRBD1 lines up with 10 middle nucleotides. At the DNA level, the sequence is TGTGCCAGCAGTGCGGGACAGGGGCTGGTCGGGGAGCTGTTTTTT. It translates to CASSAGQGLVGELFF.